This TCR beta chain was profiled in a study of blood T cell repertoires in COVID-19. Study details: Researchers got acute and convalescent COVID-19 samples from the United States, Italy and Spain. PBMCs, B-cell-depleted T cells, or T cells were the source of the cDNA or gDNA that made up the material.

Original processing notes: Estimated nucleated cell counts came from reference gene primer amplification. Data came from immunoSEQ multiplex PCR; TCRdb stores just in-frame clones and leaves some out. D and trimming were read from the DNA, whereas the V and J calls and clone size are those reported in that table. The sample contains some 97,000 clones, 90% of which appear only once. V shed 3 bases, J shed 1 base, and the junction held 8 bases outside the gene matches. The germline V gene has CDR1 MNHEY and CDR2 SMNVEV (reference sequence). The CDR3 consists of 16 residues. Sample: peripheral blood. This sequence was found in a man between 50 and 59 years old with acute or convalescent COVID-19. The V gene is TRBV27, the J gene TRBJ2-7, with 8 bases identical to TRBD2. The CDR3 loop is CASSLPLAVTSYEQYF. DNA of the CDR3: TGTGCCAGCAGTTTGCCACTAGCGGTTACTTCCTACGAGCAGTACTTC.